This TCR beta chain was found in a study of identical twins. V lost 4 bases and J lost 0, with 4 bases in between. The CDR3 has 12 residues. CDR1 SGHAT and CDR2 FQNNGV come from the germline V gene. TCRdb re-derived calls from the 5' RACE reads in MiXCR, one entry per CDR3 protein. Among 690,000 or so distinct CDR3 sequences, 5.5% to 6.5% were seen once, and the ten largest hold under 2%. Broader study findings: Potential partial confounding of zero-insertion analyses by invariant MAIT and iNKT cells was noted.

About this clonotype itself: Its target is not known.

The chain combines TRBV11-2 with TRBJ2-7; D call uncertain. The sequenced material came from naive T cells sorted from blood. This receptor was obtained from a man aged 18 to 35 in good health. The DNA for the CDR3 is TGTGCCAGCAGCTCCAACTCCTACGAGCAGTACGTC. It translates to CASSSNSYEQYV.